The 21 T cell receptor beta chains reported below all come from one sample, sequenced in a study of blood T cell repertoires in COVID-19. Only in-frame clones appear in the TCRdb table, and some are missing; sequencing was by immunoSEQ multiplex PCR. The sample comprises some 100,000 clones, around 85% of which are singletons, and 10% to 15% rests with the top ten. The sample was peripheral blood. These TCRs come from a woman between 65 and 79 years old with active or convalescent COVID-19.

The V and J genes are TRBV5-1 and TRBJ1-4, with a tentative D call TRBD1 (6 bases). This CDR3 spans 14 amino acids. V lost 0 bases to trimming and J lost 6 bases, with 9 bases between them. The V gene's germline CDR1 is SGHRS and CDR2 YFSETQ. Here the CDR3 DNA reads TGCGCCAGCAGCTTGGAGGGGACATATGAAAAACTGTTTTTT. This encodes CASSLEGTYEKLFF.

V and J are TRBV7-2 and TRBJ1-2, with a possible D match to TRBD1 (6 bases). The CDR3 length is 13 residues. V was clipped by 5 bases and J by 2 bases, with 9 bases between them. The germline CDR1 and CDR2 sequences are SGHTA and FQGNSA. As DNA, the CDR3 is TGTGCCAGCAGCCGTACAGGGAACTATGGCTACACCTTC. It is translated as CASSRTGNYGYTF.

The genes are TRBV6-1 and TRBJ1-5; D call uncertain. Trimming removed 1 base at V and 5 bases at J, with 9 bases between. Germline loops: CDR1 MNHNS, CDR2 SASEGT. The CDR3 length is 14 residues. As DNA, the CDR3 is TGTGCCAGCAGTGAAGGGAGGCAAGATCAGCCCCAGCATTTT. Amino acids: CASSEGRQDQPQHF.

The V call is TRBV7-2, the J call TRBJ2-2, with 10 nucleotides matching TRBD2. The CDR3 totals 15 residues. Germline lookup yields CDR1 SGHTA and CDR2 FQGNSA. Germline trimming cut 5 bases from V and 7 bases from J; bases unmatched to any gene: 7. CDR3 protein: CASSLSGGTGGELFF. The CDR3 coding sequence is TGTGCCAGCAGCCTTAGCGGGGGGACCGGCGGGGAGCTGTTTTTT.

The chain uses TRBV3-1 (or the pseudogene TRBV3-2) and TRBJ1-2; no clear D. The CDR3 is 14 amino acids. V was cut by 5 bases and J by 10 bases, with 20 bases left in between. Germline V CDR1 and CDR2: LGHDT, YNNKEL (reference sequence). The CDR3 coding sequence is TGTGCCAGCAGCAGTCAGATTACTATAGGTGTCTACACCTTC. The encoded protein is CASSSQITIGVYTF.

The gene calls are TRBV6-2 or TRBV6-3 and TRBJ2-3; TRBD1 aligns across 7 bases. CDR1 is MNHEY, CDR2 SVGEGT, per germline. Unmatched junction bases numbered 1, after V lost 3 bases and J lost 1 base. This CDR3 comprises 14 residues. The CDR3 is CASSYQGGTDTQYF. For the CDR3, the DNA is TGTGCCAGCAGTTATCAGGGGGGCACAGATACGCAGTATTTT.

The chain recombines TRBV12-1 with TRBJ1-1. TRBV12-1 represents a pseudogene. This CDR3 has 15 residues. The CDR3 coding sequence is TGTGCCAGCAGCGCTTTCAGGGACTCTTGGGGGGAAGCTTTCTTT. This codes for CASSAFRDSWGEAFF.

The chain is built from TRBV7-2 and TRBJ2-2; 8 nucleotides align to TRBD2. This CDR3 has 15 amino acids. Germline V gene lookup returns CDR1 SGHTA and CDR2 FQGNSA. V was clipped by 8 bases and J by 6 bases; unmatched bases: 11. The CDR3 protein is CASRPPGGAPGELFF. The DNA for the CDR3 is TGTGCCAGCCGCCCCCCCGGGGGGGCCCCCGGGGAGCTGTTTTTT.

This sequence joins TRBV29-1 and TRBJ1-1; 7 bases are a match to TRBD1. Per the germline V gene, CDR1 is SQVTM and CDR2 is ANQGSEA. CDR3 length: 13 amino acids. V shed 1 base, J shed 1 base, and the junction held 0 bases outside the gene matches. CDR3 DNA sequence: TGCAGCGTTGAAGGACAGGGGAACACTGAAGCTTTCTTT. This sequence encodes CSVEGQGNTEAFF.

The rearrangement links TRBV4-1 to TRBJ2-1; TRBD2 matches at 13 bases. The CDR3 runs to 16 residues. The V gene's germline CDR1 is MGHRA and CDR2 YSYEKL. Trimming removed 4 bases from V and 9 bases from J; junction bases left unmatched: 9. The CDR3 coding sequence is TGCGCCAGCAGCCGAGACACTAGCGGGGGGGCCATTGAGCAGTTCTTC. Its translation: CASSRDTSGGAIEQFF.

Here the CDR3 DNA reads TGTGCCAGCAGCGTGGGACTAGCGGGGGGACGGCAATACAATGAGCAGTTCTTC. Translation: CASSVGLAGGRQYNEQFF. This chain links TRBV7-9 with TRBJ2-1, with TRBD2 matching over 15 bases. The length of the CDR3 is 18 residues. V gave up 5 bases and J gave up 4 bases; unmatched junction bases: 9. Looked up from germline, CDR1 is SEHNR and CDR2 is FQNEAQ (reference sequence).

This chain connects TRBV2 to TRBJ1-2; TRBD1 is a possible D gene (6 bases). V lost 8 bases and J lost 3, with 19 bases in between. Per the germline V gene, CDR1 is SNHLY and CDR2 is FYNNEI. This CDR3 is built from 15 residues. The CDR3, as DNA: TGTGCCAGCTCAAGGATCCGGGACACTTACTATGGCTACACCTTC. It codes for CASSRIRDTYYGYTF. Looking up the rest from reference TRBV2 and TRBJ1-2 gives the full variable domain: EPEVTQTPSHQVTQMGQEVILRCVPISNHLYFYWYRQILGQKVEFLVSFYNNEISEKSEIFDDQFSVERPDGSNFTLKIRSTKLEDSAMYFCASSRIRDTYYGYTFGSGTRLTVV.

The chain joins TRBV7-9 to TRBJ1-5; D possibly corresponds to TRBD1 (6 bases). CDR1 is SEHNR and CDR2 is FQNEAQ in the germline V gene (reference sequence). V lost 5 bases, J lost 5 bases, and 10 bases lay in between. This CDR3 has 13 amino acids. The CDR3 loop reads CASSLTGYQPQHF. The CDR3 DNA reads TGTGCCAGCAGCCTGACAGGTTATCAGCCCCAGCATTTT.

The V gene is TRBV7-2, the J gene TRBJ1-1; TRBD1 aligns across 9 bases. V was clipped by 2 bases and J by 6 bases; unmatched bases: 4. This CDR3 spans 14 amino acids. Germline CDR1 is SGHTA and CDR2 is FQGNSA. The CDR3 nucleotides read TGTGCCAGCAGCTTATACAGGGGGCAGGCTGAAGCTTTCTTT. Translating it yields CASSLYRGQAEAFF.

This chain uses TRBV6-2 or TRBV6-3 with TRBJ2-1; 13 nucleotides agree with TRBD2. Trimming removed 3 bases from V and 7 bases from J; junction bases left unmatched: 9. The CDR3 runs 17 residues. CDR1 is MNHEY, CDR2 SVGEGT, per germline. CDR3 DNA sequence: TGTGCCAGCAGTTATCCCCTACTAGCGGGGGGGGTAAATGAGCAGTTCTTC. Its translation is CASSYPLLAGGVNEQFF.

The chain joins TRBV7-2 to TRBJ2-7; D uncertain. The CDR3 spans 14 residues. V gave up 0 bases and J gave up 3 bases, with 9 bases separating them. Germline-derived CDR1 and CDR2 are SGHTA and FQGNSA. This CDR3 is CASSLALHSYEQYF. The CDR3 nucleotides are TGTGCCAGCAGCTTAGCCCTACACAGCTACGAGCAGTACTTC.

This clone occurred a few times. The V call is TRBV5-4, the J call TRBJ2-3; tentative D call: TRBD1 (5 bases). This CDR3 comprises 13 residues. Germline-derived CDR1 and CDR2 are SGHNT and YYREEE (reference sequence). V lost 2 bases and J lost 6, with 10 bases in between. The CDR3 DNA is TGTGCCAGCAGCTTTTTTAAGGGGGATACGCAGTATTTT. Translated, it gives CASSFFKGDTQYF.

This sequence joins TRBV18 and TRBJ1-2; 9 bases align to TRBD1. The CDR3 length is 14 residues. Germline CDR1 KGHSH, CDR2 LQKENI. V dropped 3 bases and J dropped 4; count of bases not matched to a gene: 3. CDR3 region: CASSPGDRAYGYTF. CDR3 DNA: TGTGCCAGCTCACCCGGGGACAGGGCCTATGGCTACACCTTC.

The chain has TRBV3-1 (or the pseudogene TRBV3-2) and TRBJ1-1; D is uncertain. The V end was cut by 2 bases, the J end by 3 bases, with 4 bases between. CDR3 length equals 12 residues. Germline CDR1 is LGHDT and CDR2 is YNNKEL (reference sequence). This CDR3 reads CASSQPYTEAFF. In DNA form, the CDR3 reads TGTGCCAGCAGCCAACCGTACACTGAAGCTTTCTTT.

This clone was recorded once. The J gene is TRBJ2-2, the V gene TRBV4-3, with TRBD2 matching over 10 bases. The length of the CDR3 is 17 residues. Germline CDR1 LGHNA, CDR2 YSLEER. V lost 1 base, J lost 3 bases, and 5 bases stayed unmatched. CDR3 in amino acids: CASSQAASGSYTGELFF. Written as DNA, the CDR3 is TGCGCCAGCAGCCAAGCTGCTAGCGGGAGTTACACCGGGGAGCTGTTTTTT.

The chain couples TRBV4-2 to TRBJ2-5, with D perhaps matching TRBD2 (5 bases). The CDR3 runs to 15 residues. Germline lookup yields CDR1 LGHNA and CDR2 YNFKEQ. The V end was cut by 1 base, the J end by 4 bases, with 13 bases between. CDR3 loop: CASSQADGVGETQYF. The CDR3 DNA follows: TGTGCCAGCAGCCAAGCGGACGGGGTGGGAGAGACCCAGTACTTC.